This passage covers 25 T cell receptor beta chains from one sample sequenced in a study of shared clonotypes between healthy human individuals. This table comes from immunoSEQ multiplex PCR, and its TCRdb copy is limited to in-frame clones, with some not included. This table holds hundreds of thousands of clones, roughly 72% found once. The sequenced sample was memory CD4+ T cells sorted from blood. Subset described: CD45RA-negative fraction. These receptor sequences come from a woman in her 30s in good health.

In this sample, this clone turned up a few times. The chain uses TRBV7-3 and TRBJ2-2, with no clear D. Germline CDR1 is SGHTA and CDR2 is FQGTGA. The ends were cut back, 4 bases at V and 7 bases at J, with 7 bases in the middle. The CDR3 is made up of 12 amino acids. DNA for the CDR3: TGTGCCAGCAGCTCTGAGGTCGGGGAGCTGTTTTTT. Protein: CASSSEVGELFF.

The chain joins TRBV5-6 to TRBJ2-7; tentatively, D is TRBD1 (6 bases). Trimming pared 3 bases from V and 2 bases from J, leaving 15 bases between. Germline-derived CDR1 and CDR2 are SGHDT and YYEEEE. The CDR3 is 15 amino acids. CDR3 amino acids: CASSSPQGFPYEQYF. CDR3 nucleotides: TGTGCCAGCAGCTCGCCGCAGGGGTTCCCCTACGAGCAGTACTTC.

The chain recombines TRBV28 with TRBJ2-7; 10 nucleotides line up with TRBD1. The CDR3 totals 13 residues. Germline CDR1 MDHEN, CDR2 SYDVKM. V lost 8 bases to trimming and J lost 3 bases; unmatched junction nucleotides: 4. Written as DNA, the CDR3 is TGTGCCAGCCAGGGACAGGGGCTCTACGAGCAGTACTTC. It encodes CASQGQGLYEQYF.

The chain is built from TRBV30 and TRBJ2-5, with 9 bases identical to TRBD2. CDR3 length equals 15 residues. V was pared by 2 bases and J by 2 bases, with 6 bases of the junction left unmatched. The germline gives CDR1 GTSNPN, CDR2 SVGIG (reference sequence). The CDR3: CAWSWGLAGQETQYF. The CDR3 bases are TGTGCCTGGAGTTGGGGGCTAGCGGGACAAGAGACCCAGTACTTC.

This sequence joins TRBV6-6 and TRBJ2-5, with no clear D. The CDR3 spans 15 residues. V was cut by 0 bases and J by 3 bases, with 11 bases left in between. Germline V gene data show CDR1 as MNHNY and CDR2 as SVGAGI (reference sequence). Here the CDR3 reads CASSYSFANKETQYF. The CDR3 DNA follows: TGTGCCAGCAGTTACTCGTTTGCTAACAAAGAGACCCAGTACTTC.

This CDR3 is CASSFSVRQGAWEQYF. The CDR3 DNA reads as TGTGCCAGCAGTTTCTCGGTCCGACAGGGGGCTTGGGAGCAGTACTTC. The rearrangement links TRBV28 to TRBJ2-7; 10 bases are a match to TRBD1. V lost 3 bases to trimming and J lost 7 bases; unmatched junction nucleotides: 12. Germline CDR1 reads MDHEN; CDR2 reads SYDVKM. The CDR3 contains 16 residues.

The J gene is TRBJ2-2, the V gene TRBV30; no clear D. From germline, CDR1 is GTSNPN and CDR2 SVGIG (reference sequence). V was pared by 0 bases and J by 1 base, with 15 bases between. The CDR3 spans 17 residues. The CDR3 is CAWSVARQFGNTGELFF. CDR3 bases: TGTGCCTGGAGTGTAGCAAGGCAGTTCGGGAACACCGGGGAGCTGTTTTTT.

This clone was found once. The V call is TRBV18, the J call TRBJ1-1; perhaps TRBD1 as D (6 bases). Trimming removed 9 bases from V and 5 bases from J, with 16 bases in between. There are 13 residues in the CDR3. Germline CDR1 is KGHSH and CDR2 is LQKENI. The CDR3 loop reads CASKQGEETEAFF. As DNA, the CDR3 is TGTGCCAGTAAACAGGGAGAGGAAACTGAAGCTTTCTTT.

On this clone itself: At the DNA level, this CDR3 is encoded by other sequences in the same sample as well. The chain carries TRBV6-5 and TRBJ2-2; D possibly corresponds to TRBD1 (6 bases). The CDR3 spans 15 residues. Trimming left V 6 bases short and J 2 bases short, with 13 bases between. Germline V lookup: CDR1 MNHEY, CDR2 SVGAGI. The CDR3 nucleotides read TGTGCCAGCAGAAAACAGGGCGCAAACACCGGGGAGCTGTTTTTT. It codes for CASRKQGANTGELFF.

This clone came up once. The chain couples TRBV4-1 to TRBJ2-1, with 7 bases identical to TRBD1. Per the germline V gene, CDR1 is MGHRA and CDR2 is YSYEKL. V lost 0 bases and J lost 10; bases outside the gene matches: 9. This CDR3 spans 15 amino acids. The CDR3 nucleotides read TGCGCCAGCAGCCAAGATGTGACAGGGTTGGGCGAGCAGTTCTTC. Protein: CASSQDVTGLGEQFF.

The V gene is TRBV28, the J gene TRBJ2-3; D not certain. CDR3 length equals 14 residues. V lost 3 bases, J lost 6 bases, and 13 bases lay in between. Looked up from germline, CDR1 is MDHEN and CDR2 is SYDVKM. In DNA form, the CDR3 reads TGTGCCAGCAGTTTCTCCTCCCTCCCCGATACGCAGTATTTT. Translation: CASSFSSLPDTQYF.

V gene TRBV2 combines with J gene TRBJ1-1; D is uncertain. The CDR3 consists of 13 residues. V gave up 8 bases and J gave up 8 bases, with 18 bases separating them. The germline gives CDR1 SNHLY, CDR2 FYNNEI. This chain's CDR3 is CASGISHLGEAFF. The DNA of the CDR3 is TGTGCCAGCGGTATTTCACACCTTGGAGAAGCTTTCTTT.

The genes are TRBV5-4 and TRBJ1-2; 8 nucleotides line up with TRBD1. V gave up 4 bases and J gave up 4 bases; unmatched junction bases: 6. The germline CDR1 and CDR2 sequences are SGHNT and YYREEE (reference sequence). This CDR3 is 14 amino acids long. CDR3 sequence reads: CASSATGTGYGYTF. DNA for the CDR3: TGTGCCAGCAGCGCTACCGGGACAGGCTATGGCTACACCTTC.

The V call is TRBV4-1, the J call TRBJ2-5, with 7 bases aligning to TRBD2. The trim removed 3 bases at V and 5 bases at J, leaving 6 bases unmatched. This CDR3 is built from 14 residues. The V gene's germline CDR1 is MGHRA and CDR2 YSYEKL. CDR3 protein: CASSHRTSSETQYF. The CDR3 region has the DNA TGCGCCAGCAGCCACCGGACTAGTAGCGAGACCCAGTACTTC.

The rearrangement uses TRBV7-6 and TRBJ2-1; unclear D gene. There are 16 residues in the CDR3. The germline V gene has CDR1 SGHVS and CDR2 FNYEAQ. The ends were cut back, 1 base at V and 0 bases at J, with 10 bases in the middle. The CDR3 coding sequence is TGTGCCAGCAGCTTAGATACCCAGCCCTCCTACAATGAGCAGTTCTTC. Protein: CASSLDTQPSYNEQFF.

CDR3 nucleotides: TGTGCCAGCAGTGAGGATGGGTCATGGGGTAGCACAGATACGCAGTATTTT. This translates into CASSEDGSWGSTDTQYF. J is TRBJ2-3 and V is TRBV25-1, with D uncertain. Trimming removed 3 bases at V and 0 bases at J, with 16 bases between. CDR3 length equals 17 residues. Per germline, CDR1 MGHDK and CDR2 SYGVNS.

The chain uses TRBV6-5 and TRBJ2-1; perhaps TRBD2 as D (6 bases). Trimming removed 0 bases at V and 0 bases at J, with 9 bases between. The CDR3 has 16 amino acids. Germline values: CDR1 MNHEY, CDR2 SVGAGI. CDR3 DNA: TGTGCCAGCAGTTACTCGTCTAGCGTCTCCTACAATGAGCAGTTCTTC. Translating gives CASSYSSSVSYNEQFF.

The rearrangement joins TRBV11-1 to TRBJ2-5; TRBD2 matches at 12 bases. This CDR3 contains 16 residues. The trim removed 5 bases at V and 4 bases at J, leaving 8 bases unmatched. Germline loops: CDR1 SGHAT, CDR2 FQDESV (reference sequence). In DNA, the CDR3 is TGTGCCAGCAGCCTACTAGCGGGAGGAATCAGAGAGACCCAGTACTTC. This gives the protein CASSLLAGGIRETQYF.

Notes on this clone: A much larger clone is a single base away; this may be a read error. The chain carries TRBV27 and TRBJ2-2; 10 bases fit TRBD2. From germline, CDR1 is MNHEY and CDR2 SMNVEV (reference sequence). Trimming removed 5 bases from V and 5 bases from J; junction bases left unmatched: 2. CDR3 length: 14 residues. CDR3: CASSTGLATGELFF. The CDR3 coding sequence is TGTGCCAGCAGTACGGGACTAGCGACCGGGGAGCTGTTTTTT.

The rearrangement links TRBV19 to TRBJ2-1; 12 positions match TRBD2. The V gene end was trimmed by 2 bases and the J gene end by 7 bases; junction bases not matched to a gene: 3. Germline-derived CDR1 and CDR2 are LNHDA and SQIVND (reference sequence). The CDR3 sequence is 15 residues long. The CDR3 region is CASSITSGRPNEQFF. The CDR3 bases are TGTGCCAGTAGTATAACTAGCGGGAGGCCAAATGAGCAGTTCTTC.

This clone appeared a single time. The rearrangement uses TRBV28 and TRBJ2-1, with 13 bases aligning to TRBD2. The V segment lost 6 bases and the J segment 7 bases; nucleotides outside the gene matches: 9. This CDR3 has 16 residues. The germline gives CDR1 MDHEN, CDR2 SYDVKM. The CDR3 DNA reads TGTGCCAGCAGGGGAGGACTAGCGGGAGCTTGGAATGAGCAGTTCTTC. This sequence encodes CASRGGLAGAWNEQFF.

This rearrangement joins TRBV28 to TRBJ2-7; TRBD1 matches at 12 bases. Germline V gene lookup returns CDR1 MDHEN and CDR2 SYDVKM. CDR3 length equals 16 residues. V trimming: 5 bases; J trimming: 6 bases; junction bases outside the gene matches: 11. The CDR3: CASSPGQGARTAEQYF. The CDR3, as DNA: TGTGCCAGCAGTCCGGGACAGGGGGCACGAACAGCCGAGCAGTACTTC.

The chain has TRBV27 and TRBJ2-4; 8 nucleotides match TRBD1. Germline V gives CDR1 MNHEY, CDR2 SMNVEV (reference sequence). The CDR3 contains 15 residues. The junction had 8 bases not matched to a gene; V was cut back by 3 bases and J by 7 bases. CDR3 protein: CASSFDRGGRNIQYF. CDR3 DNA: TGTGCCAGCAGTTTCGACAGGGGAGGAAGGAACATTCAGTACTTC.

This clone was counted only a few times. V gene TRBV2 combines with J gene TRBJ2-2; 8 bases are shared with TRBD1. Trimming removed 5 bases from V and 5 bases from J; junction bases left unmatched: 10. The CDR3 runs 16 residues. Germline CDR1 and CDR2: SNHLY and FYNNEI. CDR3 protein: CASSRTRGQGTGELFF. Written as DNA, the CDR3 is TGTGCCAGCAGTCGTACCCGCGGACAGGGTACCGGGGAGCTGTTTTTT.

This sequence joins TRBV19 and TRBJ1-1; 8 bases fit TRBD1. Per the germline V gene, CDR1 is LNHDA and CDR2 is SQIVND (reference sequence). V lost 6 bases and J lost 1; bases outside the gene matches: 4. The CDR3 covers 14 residues. Written as DNA, the CDR3 is TGTGCCAGTAGATTGACAGGGGCGAACACTGAAGCTTTCTTT. It is translated as CASRLTGANTEAFF. The complete variable domain, with remaining parts taken from reference TRBV19 and TRBJ1-1, reads DGGITQSPKYLFRKEGQNVTLSCEQNLNHDAMYWYRQDPGQGLRLIYYSQIVNDFQKGDIAEGYSVSREKKESFPLTVTSAQKNPTAFYLCASRLTGANTEAFFGQGTRLTVV.